The present T cell receptor beta chain was sequenced within a study of cytomegalovirus exposure and HLA in healthy donors. Study-wide context: Membership in the Caucasian-associated ancestry cluster was found for around 81% of fewer than 450 genotyped donors.

Points on this clone: Its antigen is not identified.

Study observations and caveats: A later analysis associated 15,000 to 20,000 TCR beta sequences with HLA alleles at a 0.05 false discovery rate.

The PCR contained 60 Vbeta and 13 Jbeta primers. TCRdb's table, derived via immunoSEQ multiplex PCR, lists solely in-frame clones and lacks some. The table lists over 100,000 clones. The CDR3 contains 14 residues. The germline V gene has CDR1 SGHRS and CDR2 YFSETQ. J lost 0 bases, V lost 7 bases, and 6 bases had no gene match. The sequence came from a man aged 35 to 55 in good health and CMV-seropositive. The chain couples TRBV5-1 to TRBJ2-7, with 8 nucleotides matching TRBD2. The sample comprised PBMCs. In nucleotides, the CDR3 is TGCGCCAGCGGAGAAAGCGGGAGCTCCTACGAGCAGTACTTC. As protein: CASGESGSSYEQYF.